The sequence of this T cell receptor beta chain was determined in a study of OX40 agonist ivuxolimab in advanced cancers. Turning to the overall study: Ivuxolimab, which targeted the costimulatory receptor OX40 (CD134), was an agonistic, fully human IgG2 monoclonal antibody. Intravenous ivuxolimab was administered to patients every 2 weeks at six dose levels: 0.01, 0.1, 0.3, 1.5, 3 and 10 mg/kg. Of the approximately 50 patients in dose escalation, 19 had hepatocellular carcinoma, some 15 had melanoma, 9 had renal cell carcinoma and 9 had head and neck cancer. In the dose-escalation cohort, 65% to 85% of patients were male, and the mean age was 60 years with a range of roughly 20 to 80. Prior anti-PD-1, anti-PD-L1 or anti-CTLA-4 therapy was permitted, and about two fifths of dose-escalation patients had received checkpoint inhibitors. Partial responses occurred in three dose-escalation patients, of whom one had hepatocellular carcinoma and two had cutaneous melanoma. The purpose of peripheral TCRbeta sequencing was to test whether ivuxolimab changed TCR sequence diversity and led to clonal T-cell expansion. The monotherapy dose-escalation portion (N of about 52 patients) of the phase I ivuxolimab trial is reported in the paper.

Measured from the cysteine to the phenylalanine, the CDR3 is 17 residues long. Just the 51-base CDR3 DNA is kept, in frame starting at base 1. Germline trimming amounts to 2 bases on V and 3 bases on J, with 7 as the count of junction bases outside the gene matches. In the germline V gene (reference sequence), CDR1 corresponds to LNHDA and CDR2 to SQIVND. Patients with autoimmune disease history or receiving systemic immunosuppression were excluded from the trial. In every dose cohort, peripheral blood was drawn for TCR sequencing at baseline, cycle 4 day 1, and cycle 7 day 1. Samples came from an open-label, multicenter, first-in-human phase I dose-escalation trial of ivuxolimab. Adults with locally advanced or metastatic melanoma, renal cell carcinoma, hepatocellular carcinoma or head and neck squamous cell carcinoma were enrolled in the trial. Before TCR sequencing, CD4+ and CD8+ T cells were separately sorted from peripheral blood.

This clone was found once. Its target antigen remains unknown. No base quality values were provided; no much bigger clone lies one nucleotide off. Overall study outcomes, separate from this receptor: Low levels of normalized T-cell clonal expansion were also seen in some nonresponding patients. After ivuxolimab, expanded clones were on average more numerous among CD8+ T cells than among CD4+ T cells. At doses of 0.1 to 3.0 mg/kg, clonal expansion of both CD4+ and CD8+ blood T cells was observed from baseline to week 6. In the 0.1-3.0 mg/kg groups, partial responders had among the lowest normalized peripheral clonal expansion, particularly in CD8+ T cells. Which antigens the clonally expanded peripheral T cells were specific for was not determined.

Genomic DNA was extracted from sorted cells for sequencing of the TCRbeta CDR3 region. The immunoSEQ Assay was used for sequencing of TCRbeta CDR3 regions. The table comes from immuneACCESS by way of TCRdb, which keeps in-frame sequences with V and J called. Part of the clones is missing from these tables; in studies checked, under half for an unresolved V gene and the rest for unknown reasons. The sample table records more than 10,000 clones; approximately 87% of these occur just once. The ten largest clonotypes hold 24% of the sample. The sequence was obtained from an adult with an advanced solid tumor such as melanoma, head and neck, liver or kidney cancer. The sample here was CD4+ or CD8+ T cells sorted from blood, taken in a trial of the OX40 agonist ivuxolimab. The chain joins TRBV19 to TRBJ2-2; 9 central nucleotides agree with TRBD2. Here is the DNA: TGTGCCAGTAGTATACTCGCGGGAGGGCCGGACACCGGGGAGCTGTTTTTT. It encodes CASSILAGGPDTGELFF.